Shown below are 20 T cell receptor beta chains from a single sample sequenced in a study of blood T cell repertoires in COVID-19. Clones were read by immunoSEQ multiplex PCR, and TCRdb kept only the in-frame ones, dropping some. The sample has approximately 89,000 clones; about 80% are singletons. The sequenced sample was peripheral blood. These receptors originate from a woman older than 75 with acute or convalescent COVID-19.

This clone was seen just once. The CDR3 spells CATEGQGYGYTF. The CDR3 coding sequence is TGTGCCACCGAGGGACAGGGCTATGGCTACACCTTC. The rearrangement links TRBV2 to TRBJ1-2, with 9 bases that match TRBD1. Germline V lookup: CDR1 SNHLY, CDR2 FYNNEI. The CDR3 spans 12 residues. J lost 4 bases, V lost 10 bases, and 4 bases had no gene match.

The V gene is TRBV10-3, the J gene TRBJ1-2; D might be TRBD1 (6 bases). In germline, CDR1 is ENHRY, CDR2 SYGVKD. V was pared by 4 bases and J by 6 bases, with 15 bases between. This CDR3 comprises 14 residues. CDR3 in amino acids: CAISVSAGVDGYTF. The CDR3 region has the DNA TGTGCCATCAGTGTTTCCGCAGGGGTGGATGGCTACACCTTC.

The V gene is TRBV30, the J gene TRBJ1-1, with 11 bases matching TRBD1. V shed 5 bases, J shed 1 base, and the junction held 0 bases outside the gene matches. CDR3 size: 13 residues. In germline, CDR1 is GTSNPN, CDR2 SVGIG (reference sequence). The CDR3, as DNA: TGTGCCTGGGGGACAGGGGGGAACACTGAAGCTTTCTTT. Translated, it gives CAWGTGGNTEAFF.

The chain recombines TRBV18 with TRBJ1-6, with 9 bases identical to TRBD1. CDR1 and CDR2 (germline): KGHSH, LQKENI. The CDR3 totals 16 residues. The V segment lost 4 bases and the J segment 5 bases; nucleotides outside the gene matches: 6. CDR3 amino acids: CASSLLDRGNNSPLHF. CDR3 DNA sequence: TGTGCCAGCTCACTACTGGACAGGGGAAATAATTCACCCCTCCACTTT.

This chain links TRBV19 with TRBJ2-5, with 12 nucleotides matching TRBD2. This CDR3 is 20 amino acids long. J lost 1 base, V lost 4 bases, and 16 bases had no gene match. Germline V gene data show CDR1 as LNHDA and CDR2 as SQIVND (reference sequence). CDR3 protein: CASSTNRGLAGPSTQETQYF. The CDR3 coding sequence is TGTGCCAGTAGTACCAACAGAGGACTAGCGGGACCGAGTACCCAAGAGACCCAGTACTTC.

This clone appeared once. The genes are TRBV7-9 and TRBJ2-5; D ambiguous. Per germline, CDR1 SEHNR and CDR2 FQNEAQ (reference sequence). V was shortened by 2 bases and J by 4 bases, with 5 bases between the two germline ends. This CDR3 is 12 amino acids long. The CDR3, as DNA: TGTGCCAGCAGCTTAAGCCGAGAGACCCAGTACTTC. Protein sequence: CASSLSRETQYF.

The chain has TRBV7-2 and TRBJ1-2; D gene ambiguous. The germline CDR1 and CDR2 sequences are SGHTA and FQGNSA. V was trimmed by 2 bases and J by 1 base, leaving 8 bases between them. The CDR3 totals 14 residues. For the CDR3, the DNA is TGTGCCAGCAGCTTACCTTCCCTTAACTATGGCTACACCTTC. Encoded protein: CASSLPSLNYGYTF.

The genes are TRBV10-3 and TRBJ2-5; tentative D call: TRBD2 (6 bases). The CDR3 runs to 13 residues. Trimming removed 3 bases from V and 4 bases from J, with 9 bases in between. Germline V lookup: CDR1 ENHRY, CDR2 SYGVKD. The CDR3 here is CAISEQEGETQYF. The CDR3 DNA reads TGTGCCATCAGTGAACAGGAGGGAGAGACCCAGTACTTC.

This clone was observed a few times. V usage is TRBV14 and J usage is TRBJ1-2, with a tentative D call TRBD1 (5 bases). Germline CDR1 reads SGHDN; CDR2 reads FVKESK. The CDR3 length is 15 residues. The V end lost 4 bases, the J end lost 4 bases, and 16 bases lay between the germline ends. The DNA for the CDR3 is TGTGCCAGCAGCCTAGGGAGGGGCGGTGGCTATGGCTACACCTTC. It is translated as CASSLGRGGGYGYTF.

The chain recombines TRBV18 with TRBJ1-4; tentative D call: TRBD1 (6 bases). The V and J ends lost 4 bases and 6 bases respectively, with 12 bases between them. The CDR3 is 14 amino acids. In germline, CDR1 is KGHSH, CDR2 LQKENI. CDR3 sequence reads: CASSLQGGHEKLFF. The DNA for the CDR3 is TGTGCCAGCTCACTACAGGGAGGGCATGAAAAACTGTTTTTT.

The V gene is TRBV5-1, the J gene TRBJ1-5; 9 positions match TRBD1. Germline-derived CDR1 and CDR2 are SGHRS and YFSETQ. Trimming took 9 bases from V and 6 from J; bases not matched to a gene: 10. This CDR3 spans 14 amino acids. CDR3 sequence: CANGPGQGCQPQHF. The CDR3 bases are TGCGCCAACGGCCCGGGACAGGGATGTCAGCCCCAGCATTTT.

The chain combines TRBV4-2 with TRBJ2-5; TRBD2 aligns across 9 bases. Per the germline V gene, CDR1 is LGHNA and CDR2 is YNFKEQ. The CDR3 covers 17 residues. The trim removed 0 bases at V and 1 base at J, leaving 6 bases unmatched. The CDR3 reads CASSQDGTSRPQETQYF. The CDR3 nucleotides are TGTGCCAGCAGCCAAGACGGGACTAGCCGACCCCAAGAGACCCAGTACTTC.

The rearrangement uses TRBV6-5 and TRBJ2-1; 12 bases align to TRBD2. The length of the CDR3 is 16 residues. CDR1 is MNHEY, CDR2 SVGAGI, per germline. Trimming removed 2 bases from V and 9 bases from J; junction bases left unmatched: 8. DNA for the CDR3: TGTGCCAGCAGTTACCCTAGCGGGGGGGGCCTTGGTGAGCAGTTCTTC. Translated: CASSYPSGGGLGEQFF.

V gene TRBV7-2 combines with J gene TRBJ2-1, with TRBD2 as a possible D gene (6 bases). The CDR3 contains 16 residues. Germline assignment: CDR1 SGHTA and CDR2 FQGNSA. Trimming cost V 5 bases and J 7 bases, with 21 bases left between them. The CDR3 DNA follows: TGTGCCAGCAGCATGGGTCGGTGGGAGGCGAGTAATGAGCAGTTCTTC. Translating gives CASSMGRWEASNEQFF.

This clone was detected a few times. V is TRBV4-1 and J is TRBJ2-7; 9 nucleotides match TRBD2. The CDR3 extends over 14 amino acids. The ends lost 3 bases at V and 6 bases at J; junction bases unmatched: 6. CDR1 is MGHRA, CDR2 YSYEKL, per germline. CDR3: CASSQGPTSGEQYF. The CDR3 nucleotides are TGCGCCAGCAGCCAGGGCCCGACTAGCGGCGAGCAGTACTTC.

The CDR3, as DNA: TGTGCCTGGAGTCTCATCGCCGGGCAGCCCCAGCATTTT. It translates to CAWSLIAGQPQHF. This chain uses TRBV30 with TRBJ1-5; the D is unclear. CDR3 length: 13 residues. V was trimmed by 2 bases and J by 7 bases, leaving 12 bases between them. Germline V lookup: CDR1 GTSNPN, CDR2 SVGIG (reference sequence).

This clone has a single count. The V and J genes are TRBV6-5 and TRBJ1-6; D might be TRBD1 (6 bases). V gave up 5 bases and J gave up 8 bases, with 10 bases separating them. CDR1 is MNHEY, CDR2 SVGAGI, per germline. The CDR3 runs to 13 residues. CDR3 loop: CASSMTGYSPLHF. The CDR3 nucleotides read TGTGCCAGCAGTATGACAGGATATTCACCCCTCCACTTT.

The V and J genes are TRBV3-1 (or the pseudogene TRBV3-2) and TRBJ2-1; 10 bases align to TRBD2. CDR3 length: 18 residues. The germline gives CDR1 LGHDT, CDR2 YNNKEL (reference sequence). V dropped 6 bases and J dropped 5; count of bases not matched to a gene: 16. CDR3 in amino acids: CASRRKPVRTSGNNEQFF. In nucleotides, the CDR3 is TGTGCCAGCAGACGTAAGCCGGTGAGGACTAGCGGAAACAATGAGCAGTTCTTC.

This chain links TRBV9 with TRBJ2-4; 7 nucleotides match TRBD2. The germline V gene encodes CDR1 SGDLS and CDR2 YYNGEE. This CDR3 is 17 amino acids long. V was clipped by 0 bases and J by 0 bases; unmatched bases: 6. CDR3 nucleotide sequence: TGTGCCAGCAGCGTAGGACTAGCTATATCAGCCAAAAACATTCAGTACTTC. The encoded protein is CASSVGLAISAKNIQYF.

The chain is built from TRBV6-2 or TRBV6-3 and TRBJ2-1; TRBD2 matches 14 bases. V was clipped by 6 bases and J by 7 bases; unmatched bases: 5. Germline V lookup: CDR1 MNHEY, CDR2 SVGEGT. The CDR3 is 15 residues long. Here the CDR3 DNA reads TGTGCCAGCAGCACCGGGACTAGCGGGAGTAATGAGCAGTTCTTC. Residues: CASSTGTSGSNEQFF.